This TCR beta chain was sequenced in a study of prognosis after radiotherapy for stage I lung cancer. Study observations and caveats: Patients given stereotactic body radiation therapy showed fewer unique TCR clones afterward, median around 9,500 versus 6,500.

This clonotype was observed at least ten times. Its target is unknown. Two rounds of multiplex PCR amplified TCR beta CDR3 from genomic DNA. During first-round PCR, primers specific to each TRBV and TRBJ gene were used. From the multiplex PCR reads, TCRdb called clonotypes with MiXCR, one entry per CDR3 protein. The sample gives nearly 35,000 distinct CDR3 sequences, approximately 35% of which show up once; less than 30% is in the top ten. Two separate time points each saw a draw of roughly 5.8 milliliters of peripheral blood. This CDR3 has 17 residues. Per the germline V gene, CDR1 is LNHDA and CDR2 is SQIVND (reference sequence). The ends lost 4 bases at V and 10 bases at J; junction bases unmatched: 10.

The origin of this receptor is a donor at least 50 years old with non-small cell lung cancer. The source material was PBMCs, sampled before or after stereotactic body radiation therapy (not recorded which). The chain links TRBV19 to TRBJ2-1; 16 nucleotides line up with TRBD2. The CDR3 sequence is CASSTLGTSGGADEQFF. CDR3 DNA sequence: TGTGCCAGTAGTACCCTGGGGACTAGCGGGGGGGCAGACGAGCAGTTCTTC.